The 10 T cell receptor beta chains below were found in one sample sequenced in a study of cytomegalovirus exposure and HLA in healthy donors. It was with 60 Vbeta and 13 Jbeta primers that the PCR ran. Libraries were prepared by immunoSEQ multiplex PCR; TCRdb keeps only in-frame clonotypes and omits some of them. Here the sample spans 110,000 or so clones, roughly two thirds being singletons. The sequenced material came from PBMCs. Source of these receptors: a man younger than 40 in good health and CMV-seronegative.

A remark on this clone: In the same sample, other DNA sequences code for this CDR3. The chain recombines TRBV6-5 with TRBJ1-5; 7 bases agree with TRBD1. Germline V CDR1 and CDR2: MNHEY, SVGAGI. Trimming at V came to 3 bases and at J to 3 bases, leaving 5 bases not matched to a gene. CDR3 size: 15 residues. CDR3 residues: CASSYSGTDNQPQHF. The CDR3, as DNA: TGTGCCAGCAGTTATTCCGGGACAGACAATCAGCCCCAGCATTTT.

The rearrangement joins TRBV19 to TRBJ2-7; 10 nucleotides align to TRBD1. V shed 6 bases and J 4 bases; nucleotides not matched to a gene: 9. The length of the CDR3 is 15 residues. Per the germline V gene, CDR1 is LNHDA and CDR2 is SQIVND (reference sequence). The CDR3, as DNA: TGTGCCAGTAGCCTGCCGGGACAGGGGTGGTACGAGCAGTACTTC. Translating gives CASSLPGQGWYEQYF. Full variable domain (remainder filled in from reference TRBV19 and TRBJ2-7): DGGITQSPKYLFRKEGQNVTLSCEQNLNHDAMYWYRQDPGQGLRLIYYSQIVNDFQKGDIAEGYSVSREKKESFPLTVTSAQKNPTAFYLCASSLPGQGWYEQYFGPGTRLTVT.

The V call is TRBV9, the J call TRBJ1-1; the D gene is possibly TRBD1 (6 bases). The CDR3 sequence is 15 residues long. In germline, CDR1 is SGDLS, CDR2 YYNGEE. Trimming stripped 4 bases from V and 2 bases from J, with 15 bases between. CDR3 protein: CASSPGGALNTEAFF. CDR3 sequence (DNA): TGTGCCAGCAGCCCGGGGGGGGCGCTTAACACTGAAGCTTTCTTT.

The rearrangement links TRBV4-3 to TRBJ2-5; D might be TRBD1 (6 bases). Trimming removed 1 base from V and 5 bases from J, with 17 bases in between. Germline CDR1 and CDR2: LGHNA and YSLEER. The CDR3 is made up of 16 amino acids. CDR3 nucleotides: TGCGCCAGCAGCCAAGTCGGTACAGGGCTCGGGGAGACCCAGTACTTC. Amino acid sequence: CASSQVGTGLGETQYF.

The V and J genes are TRBV7-9 and TRBJ1-1; 8 positions match TRBD1. CDR3 size: 14 residues. Per germline, CDR1 SEHNR and CDR2 FQNEAQ (reference sequence). V shed 1 base, J shed 4 bases, and the junction held 2 bases outside the gene matches. The CDR3 bases are TGTGCCAGCAGCTTAGGGACAGGGCGCACTGAAGCTTTCTTT. Translated: CASSLGTGRTEAFF.

This clone was observed a handful of times. V and J are TRBV4-1 and TRBJ2-1; D gene uncertain. Germline V gives CDR1 MGHRA, CDR2 YSYEKL. Trimming removed 1 base at V and 3 bases at J, with 10 bases between. This CDR3 has 15 residues. DNA for the CDR3: TGCGCCAGCAGCCAAGTAGGAGCGAGCTACAATGAGCAGTTCTTC. Residues: CASSQVGASYNEQFF.

This clone was seen only once. The chain couples TRBV29-1 to TRBJ2-7; D possibly corresponds to TRBD1 (6 bases). Trimming removed 7 bases from V and 3 bases from J, with 10 bases in between. The CDR3 is made up of 11 amino acids. The germline V gene has CDR1 SQVTM and CDR2 ANQGSEA. Here the CDR3 reads CSAKTGYEQYF. CDR3 DNA sequence: TGCAGCGCTAAGACAGGCTACGAGCAGTACTTC.

The chain is built from TRBV11-2 and TRBJ2-7; 7 positions agree with TRBD1. V was pared by 2 bases and J by 2 bases, with 6 bases of the junction left unmatched. From germline, CDR1 is SGHAT and CDR2 FQNNGV. CDR3 length: 15 residues. CDR3 in DNA: TGTGCCAGCAGCTTATCCCCGACAGGGACCTACGAGCAGTACTTC. Amino acid sequence: CASSLSPTGTYEQYF.

This rearrangement joins TRBV21-1 to TRBJ1-2; the DNA was not compared with TRBD1, the D call given in the table. TRBV21-1 has pseudogene status. CDR3 size: 19 residues. CDR3 loop: CASSPPGSPTLCHSYGYTF. The CDR3, as DNA: TGTGCCAGCAGCCCCCCAGGGTCACCTACCTTGTGTCACAGCTATGGCTACACCTTC.

The rearrangement links TRBV5-1 to TRBJ2-7; D is unresolved. Germline-derived CDR1 and CDR2 are SGHRS and YFSETQ. CDR3 length: 15 amino acids. The ends were cut back, 0 bases at V and 0 bases at J, with 10 bases in the middle. The CDR3 sequence: CASSLGNKNSYEQYF. CDR3 DNA: TGCGCCAGCAGCTTGGGAAACAAGAACTCCTACGAGCAGTACTTC.